Listed below are T cell receptor beta chains from one sample, sequenced in a study of blood T cell repertoires in COVID-19. Assay: immunoSEQ multiplex PCR; the TCRdb copy retains only in-frame clones and omits some. The sample contains around 480,000 clones, around 88% of which appear only once. Sequencing used peripheral blood. All receptors derive from a woman aged 50 to 60 with COVID-19, enrolled during active disease. Both conserved end residues are part of each CDR3. The D gene is left open where the match is weak. Where a row states a size, it is once, few, many or the class of an expanded clone; other rows omit it.

clone_size,cdr3_length,d_call,j_call,v_call,cdr3_nt,cdr3_aa
NA,13,TRBD1,TRBJ1-4,TRBV28,TGTGCCAGCCACAGGGGAAGAGCCGAAAAACTGTTTTTT,CASHRGRAEKLFF
NA,13,NA,TRBJ2-7,TRBV5-6,TGTGCCAGCTCCCCGGAGGGAGCGGCCGAGCAGTACTTC,CASSPEGAAEQYF
NA,15,TRBD1,TRBJ2-2,TRBV9,TGTGCCAGCAGCGGACAGGGGGAGAACACCGGGGAGCTGTTTTTT,CASSGQGENTGELFF
NA,14,NA,TRBJ1-5,TRBV25-1,TGTGCCAGCAGTGGGGGGCATAGCAATCAGCCCCAGCATTTT,CASSGGHSNQPQHF
NA,13,NA,TRBJ1-2,TRBV12-5,TGTGCTAGTGGGGGTCAACTTGGAGTCGAACACACCTTC,CASGGQLGVEHTF
NA,13,NA,TRBJ2-1,TRBV5-1,TGCGCCAGCAGCTTGGCCGGGCTAGCGGAGCAGTTCTTC,CASSLAGLAEQFF
NA,13,NA,TRBJ1-5,TRBV5-5,TGTGCCAGCAGCTCCAGGGGCAATCAGCCCCAGCATTTT,CASSSRGNQPQHF
NA,17,NA,TRBJ2-3,TRBV7-9,TGTGCCAGCAGTTTACCCCCGGGACAATTAAGCACAGATACGCAGTATTTT,CASSLPPGQLSTDTQYF
NA,16,TRBD1,TRBJ1-2,TRBV4-1,TGCGCCAGCAGCCATTTCGCCCCAGGGGGCAGCTATGGCTACACCTTC,CASSHFAPGGSYGYTF
NA,17,TRBD1,TRBJ2-6,TRBV5-1,TGCGCCAGCAGCTGGACAGGGGGGAACTCTGGGGCCAACGTCCTGACTTTC,CASSWTGGNSGANVLTF
NA,13,NA,TRBJ1-5,TRBV11-1,TGTGCCAGCAGCTTGGGCAGCAATCAGCCCCAGCATTTT,CASSLGSNQPQHF
NA,16,NA,TRBJ1-6,TRBV6-5,TGTGCCAGCAGTTACTCAGGGGGGGGGCAACTTTCACCCCTCCACTTT,CASSYSGGGQLSPLHF
NA,13,NA,TRBJ1-5,TRBV19,TGTGCCAGTAGTCAGGACACCTATCAGCCCCAGCATTTT,CASSQDTYQPQHF
once,19,TRBD1,TRBJ1-6,TRBV3-1/TRBV3-2,TGTGCCAGCAGCCAAGTCTCCGGGACAGGGACAACCTATAATTCACCCCTCCACTTT,CASSQVSGTGTTYNSPLHF
NA,13,NA,TRBJ1-6,TRBV7-3,TGTGCCAGCAGCACTCAGGGAGGCTCACCCCTCCACTTT,CASSTQGGSPLHF
NA,14,TRBD1,TRBJ1-1,TRBV6-6,TGTGCCAGCAGCCGACAGGGCATGAACACTGAAGCTTTCTTT,CASSRQGMNTEAFF
NA,15,NA,TRBJ2-7,TRBV19,TGTGCCAGTTCCCACTCGGAGTCTCCAACCTACGAGCAGTACTTC,CASSHSESPTYEQYF
NA,11,NA,TRBJ1-3,TRBV20-1,TGCAGTGCTCAGTTCGGAAACACCATATATTTT,CSAQFGNTIYF
NA,19,NA,TRBJ1-6,TRBV9,TGTGCCAGCAGCCCAAACCTGGGAGGTCCTAGATCCTATAATTCACCCCTCCACTTT,CASSPNLGGPRSYNSPLHF
NA,15,TRBD1,TRBJ2-7,TRBV4-1,TGCGCCAGCAGCTTCGGGACAGGGGTAGGCTACGAGCAGTACTTC,CASSFGTGVGYEQYF